This record covers a single T cell receptor beta chain. The antigen remains undetermined. The CDR3 covers 16 residues. After removal of 0 bases from V and 4 bases from J, the junction contained 3 bases not matched to a gene. The germline CDR1 and CDR2 sequences are SGHDT and YYEEEE. The data were taken from a study of cytomegalovirus exposure and HLA in healthy donors. About the research overall: HLA-typed donors were the source of around 77 million unique TCRs held in an early data release.

Both 60 Vbeta primers and 13 Jbeta primers went into the PCR. TCRdb's copy holds only in-frame clones and misses some; the assay was immunoSEQ multiplex PCR. This sample yields 180,000 or so clones, of which over 70% are seen a single time; roughly 1.5% belongs to the top ten. Study-level points and caveats: There were some public TCRs occurring in many donors, but most TCR sequences were rare. Later analysis demonstrated an association between a missense DCLRE1C variant and TCR beta V- and J-gene trimming.

This chain links TRBV5-6 with TRBJ2-2; 10 nucleotides line up with TRBD2. Specimen: PBMCs. The sequence derives from a man aged 18 to 30 in good health and CMV-seronegative. CDR3 protein: CASSLASSGGTGELFF. The CDR3 coding sequence is TGTGCCAGCAGCTTGGCTTCTAGCGGGGGCACCGGGGAGCTGTTTTTT. The whole variable domain, filled in from reference TRBV5-6 and TRBJ2-2, reads DAGVTQSPTHLIKTRGQQVTLRCSPKSGHDTVSWYQQALGQGPQFIFQYYEEEERQRGNFPDRFSGHQFPNYSSELNVNALLLGDSALYLCASSLASSGGTGELFFGEGSRLTVL.